One TCR beta chain is described in this entry. What it binds is unknown. There are 15 residues in the CDR3. CDR1 is SGHVS and CDR2 is FNYEAQ in the germline V gene. With 1 base clipped from V and 7 bases from J, the junction kept 5 bases outside the gene matches. These data are taken from a study of T cell responses to AZD1222 COVID-19 vaccine. Whole-study results and caveats: Along spike, vaccine-associated CD4 TCRs were found throughout, with dominance at 160-218 and 743-854. Unmutated regions of variants are reportedly targeted by nearly half of spike-specific TCRs. Among AZD1222 vaccinees, only six or seven were seropositive at baseline.

This table comes from immunoSEQ multiplex PCR, and its TCRdb copy is limited to in-frame clones, with some not included. The table shows 70,000 or so clones, with about 80% occurring only once. This receptor was taken from an adult in good health. Sequencing used peripheral blood, obtained on day 0 of AZD1222 vaccination. V usage is TRBV7-6 and J usage is TRBJ2-1; 9 bases fit TRBD2. The CDR3 region is CASSLDSGGVNEQFF. CDR3 sequence (DNA): TGTGCCAGCAGCTTAGATAGCGGGGGTGTAAATGAGCAGTTCTTC.